This is a list of T cell receptor beta chains from one sample in a study of cytomegalovirus exposure and HLA in healthy donors. Profiled with immunoSEQ multiplex PCR; TCRdb holds only in-frame clones, not every one. The sample yields about 54,000 clones, about 92% seen once. Sequenced: PBMCs. The receptors originated from a woman younger than 35 in good health and CMV-seropositive. Both conserved end residues are part of each CDR3. The D gene is left open where the match is weak. A clone size is listed for some rows: how often the clone was seen (once, few, many), or a class if it is expanded.

CDR3: CASSFSWDINSPLHF; DNA: TGTGCCAGCAGCTTTTCTTGGGACATAAATTCACCCCTCCACTTT; J: TRBJ1-6; size: -; length: 15; V: TRBV14; D: -
CDR3: CASTNTRDTLSGNTIYF; DNA: TGTGCCAGCACCAATACCCGGGACACTCTCTCTGGAAACACCATATATTTT; J: TRBJ1-3; size: -; length: 17; V: TRBV7-9; D: -
CDR3: CASSRDSNYGYTF; DNA: TGTGCCAGCAGTCGGGACAGCAACTATGGCTACACCTTC; J: TRBJ1-2; size: -; length: 13; V: TRBV7-2; D: TRBD1
CDR3: CASSLFGQPNYGYTF; DNA: TGTGCCAGCAGTTTATTTGGGCAGCCTAACTATGGCTACACCTTC; J: TRBJ1-2; size: few; length: 15; V: TRBV28; D: -
CDR3: CASSSSGGETYNEQFF; DNA: TGTGCCAGCAGTTCTAGCGGGGGGGAAACCTACAATGAGCAGTTCTTC; J: TRBJ2-1; size: once; length: 16; V: TRBV28; D: TRBD2
CDR3: CASTGPSGLNEQFF; DNA: TGTGCCAGCACGGGGCCTAGCGGGCTCAATGAGCAGTTCTTC; J: TRBJ2-1; size: -; length: 14; V: TRBV6-1; D: TRBD2
CDR3: CASSQDRGSPLHF; DNA: TGCGCCAGCAGCCAAGATCGGGGTTCACCCCTCCACTTT; J: TRBJ1-6; size: -; length: 13; V: TRBV4-1; D: -
CDR3: CASSLGGTFTYEQYF; DNA: TGTGCCAGCAGCTTAGGAGGGACTTTCACCTACGAGCAGTACTTC; J: TRBJ2-7; size: -; length: 15; V: TRBV11-2; D: -
CDR3: CASGTGQGFGYTF; DNA: TGTGCCAGCGGGACTGGACAGGGGTTTGGCTACACCTTC; J: TRBJ1-2; size: -; length: 13; V: TRBV6-5; D: TRBD1
CDR3: CASSLRNTEAFF; DNA: TGTGCCAGCAGTTTGAGAAACACTGAAGCTTTCTTT; J: TRBJ1-1; size: -; length: 12; V: TRBV28; D: -
CDR3: CASSLPLGQMNTEAFF; DNA: TGTGCCAGCAGCCTCCCCCTGGGGCAGATGAACACTGAAGCTTTCTTT; J: TRBJ1-1; size: once; length: 16; V: TRBV28; D: -
CDR3: CASSRRTGGQETQYF; DNA: TGTGCCAGTAGCCGCAGGACAGGGGGCCAAGAGACCCAGTACTTC; J: TRBJ2-5; size: -; length: 15; V: TRBV19; D: TRBD1
CDR3: CASSQETGGVWSNQPQHF; DNA: TGTGCCAGCAGCCAAGAAACAGGGGGCGTTTGGAGCAATCAGCCCCAGCATTTT; J: TRBJ1-5; size: -; length: 18; V: TRBV7-2; D: TRBD1
CDR3: CAISGLTGGNMNTEAFF; DNA: TGTGCCATCAGTGGGTTGACAGGGGGCAACATGAACACTGAAGCTTTCTTT; J: TRBJ1-1; size: -; length: 17; V: TRBV2; D: TRBD1
CDR3: CASSLPITGIGTEAFF; DNA: TGTGCCAGCAGCTTACCAATTACAGGGATCGGCACTGAAGCTTTCTTT; J: TRBJ1-1; size: -; length: 16; V: TRBV11-2; D: -
CDR3: CASKPGQAIYGYTF; DNA: TGTGCCAGTAAGCCGGGACAGGCGATCTATGGCTACACCTTC; J: TRBJ1-2; size: -; length: 14; V: TRBV19; D: TRBD1
CDR3: CASSSGEGRIPEAFF; DNA: TGTGCCAGCAGCTCCGGGGAGGGGAGGATCCCTGAAGCTTTCTTT; J: TRBJ1-1; size: -; length: 15; V: TRBV5-5; D: -
CDR3: CASSLLQGVGNQPQHF; DNA: TGTGCCAGCAGTCTATTACAGGGAGTGGGCAATCAGCCCCAGCATTTT; J: TRBJ1-5; size: -; length: 16; V: TRBV5-6; D: -
CDR3: CASSRDNYEQYF; DNA: TGTGCCAGCAGCAGGGACAATTACGAGCAGTACTTC; J: TRBJ2-7; size: once; length: 12; V: TRBV21-1; D: -
CDR3: CASSLQVFSTDTQYF; DNA: TGTGCCAGCAGCTTACAGGTATTTAGCACAGATACGCAGTATTTT; J: TRBJ2-3; size: -; length: 15; V: TRBV11-2; D: -
CDR3: CASREGSGLNYGYTF; DNA: TGTGCCAGTAGAGAGGGGAGCGGGCTTAACTATGGCTACACCTTC; J: TRBJ1-2; size: -; length: 15; V: TRBV19; D: -
CDR3: CASSTGHLYEQYF; DNA: TGTGCCAGCAGTACCGGACATCTATACGAGCAGTACTTC; J: TRBJ2-7; size: -; length: 13; V: TRBV27; D: -
CDR3: CASSESGGPYNEQFF; DNA: TGCGCCAGCAGTGAGTCGGGGGGGCCTTACAATGAGCAGTTCTTC; J: TRBJ2-1; size: -; length: 15; V: TRBV10-2; D: -
CDR3: CASSPGQYYEQYF; DNA: TGTGCCAGCAGTCCGGGACAGTACTACGAGCAGTACTTC; J: TRBJ2-7; size: -; length: 13; V: TRBV6-5; D: TRBD1
CDR3: CASSPRGSSYEQYF; DNA: TGTGCCAGCTCACCAAGGGGGAGCTCCTACGAGCAGTACTTC; J: TRBJ2-7; size: few; length: 14; V: TRBV18; D: -
CDR3: CAWSGQIGKRDTQYF; DNA: TGTGCCTGGAGTGGGCAAATCGGGAAAAGGGATACGCAGTATTTT; J: TRBJ2-3; size: -; length: 15; V: TRBV30; D: -
CDR3: CASSDQASGKGEQFF; DNA: TGTGCCAGCAGTGACCAAGCCTCAGGGAAAGGTGAGCAGTTCTTC; J: TRBJ2-1; size: -; length: 15; V: TRBV6-4; D: -
CDR3: CASSLGGTGPYEQYF; DNA: TGTGCCAGCAGCTTAGGTGGGACAGGACCCTACGAGCAGTACTTC; J: TRBJ2-7; size: -; length: 15; V: TRBV7-2; D: TRBD1
CDR3: CASSPVGQGVNTEAFF; DNA: TGTGCCAGCTCACCCGTAGGACAGGGGGTGAACACTGAAGCTTTCTTT; J: TRBJ1-1; size: -; length: 16; V: TRBV18; D: TRBD1
CDR3: CASSIRDSGYNEQFF; DNA: TGTGCCAGCAGCATCCGGGACAGTGGTTACAATGAGCAGTTCTTC; J: TRBJ2-1; size: -; length: 15; V: TRBV7-6; D: TRBD1
CDR3: CAWSGGIFSGNTIYF; DNA: TGTGCCTGGAGTGGGGGCATTTTCTCTGGAAACACCATATATTTT; J: TRBJ1-3; size: -; length: 15; V: TRBV30; D: -
CDR3: CASSSRGLYEQYF; DNA: TGTGCCAGCAGTTCGAGGGGGCTCTACGAGCAGTACTTC; J: TRBJ2-7; size: -; length: 13; V: TRBV7-9; D: TRBD1
CDR3: CAWSAPTSHSTDTQYF; DNA: TGTGCCTGGAGCGCGCCGACTAGCCATAGCACAGATACGCAGTATTTT; J: TRBJ2-3; size: -; length: 16; V: TRBV30; D: TRBD2
CDR3: CASSYSAGGHEQYF; DNA: TGTGCCAGCAGTTACTCGGCAGGGGGCCACGAGCAGTACTTC; J: TRBJ2-7; size: -; length: 14; V: TRBV6-5; D: TRBD1
CDR3: CASRASYNSPLHF; DNA: TGTGCCAGCAGGGCCTCCTATAATTCACCCCTCCACTTT; J: TRBJ1-6; size: few; length: 13; V: TRBV11-1; D: -
CDR3: CAISAYGTGFEAFF; DNA: TGTGCCATCAGTGCTTACGGGACAGGGTTTGAAGCTTTCTTT; J: TRBJ1-1; size: -; length: 14; V: TRBV10-3; D: TRBD1
CDR3: CASSVEGTSDSPLHF; DNA: TGTGCCAGCAGCGTAGAAGGGACTTCTGATTCACCCCTCCACTTT; J: TRBJ1-6; size: -; length: 15; V: TRBV9; D: -
CDR3: CASSSTGGYQETQYF; DNA: TGTGCCAGCAGCTCCACCGGGGGATACCAAGAGACCCAGTACTTC; J: TRBJ2-5; size: -; length: 15; V: TRBV28; D: -
CDR3: CASSPQGNYGYTF; DNA: TGTGCCAGCAGCCCCCAGGGGAACTATGGCTACACCTTC; J: TRBJ1-2; size: few; length: 13; V: TRBV7-2; D: -
CDR3: CASSEALSGYTEAFF; DNA: TGTGCCAGCAGTGAAGCGCTGTCCGGGTACACTGAAGCTTTCTTT; J: TRBJ1-1; size: -; length: 15; V: TRBV6-1; D: -
CDR3: CASSLEWTGVNTQYF; DNA: TGTGCCAGCAGCTTGGAATGGACAGGGGTAAACACGCAGTATTTT; J: TRBJ2-3; size: -; length: 15; V: TRBV7-2; D: TRBD1
CDR3: CAISESIAGVTGELFF; DNA: TGTGCCATCAGTGAGTCGATAGCGGGGGTGACCGGGGAGCTGTTTTTT; J: TRBJ2-2; size: -; length: 16; V: TRBV10-3; D: TRBD2
CDR3: CASSLAGTANYGYTF; DNA: TGTGCCAGCAGCTTAGCCGGGACAGCTAACTATGGCTACACCTTC; J: TRBJ1-2; size: -; length: 15; V: TRBV11-2; D: TRBD1
CDR3: CASSLAQGGDTIYF; DNA: TGTGCCAGCAGCTTAGCGCAGGGCGGAGACACCATATATTTT; J: TRBJ1-3; size: once; length: 14; V: TRBV7-2; D: -
CDR3: CASSELAGGSTDTQYF; DNA: TGTGCCAGCAGTGAATTAGCGGGGGGGAGCACAGATACGCAGTATTTT; J: TRBJ2-3; size: -; length: 16; V: TRBV2; D: TRBD2
CDR3: CASSLRRDRGNSPLHF; DNA: TGTGCCAGCAGCTTACGCAGGGACAGGGGCAATTCACCCCTCCACTTT; J: TRBJ1-6; size: -; length: 16; V: TRBV11-2; D: TRBD1
CDR3: CASSDTRGEAFF; DNA: TGCGCCAGCAGTGACACCCGGGGTGAAGCTTTCTTT; J: TRBJ1-1; size: once; length: 12; V: TRBV10-1; D: -
CDR3: CASSSQGTGELFF; DNA: TGTGCCAGCAGTTCACAGGGGACCGGGGAGCTGTTTTTT; J: TRBJ2-2; size: -; length: 13; V: TRBV28; D: TRBD1
CDR3: CASSLDRGTSETQYF; DNA: TGTGCCAGCAGTTTGGACAGGGGGACGTCAGAGACCCAGTACTTC; J: TRBJ2-5; size: -; length: 15; V: TRBV28; D: TRBD1
CDR3: CASGQERGVTTGELFF; DNA: TGTGCCAGCGGCCAGGAGCGGGGGGTAACAACCGGGGAGCTGTTTTTT; J: TRBJ2-2; size: once; length: 16; V: TRBV19; D: TRBD2
CDR3: CAWSVSQRLNEKLFF; DNA: TGTGCCTGGAGTGTCTCCCAGAGACTTAATGAAAAACTGTTTTTT; J: TRBJ1-4; size: -; length: 15; V: TRBV30; D: -
CDR3: CASSQEWTEHTGELFF; DNA: TGCGCCAGCAGCCAAGAATGGACAGAGCACACCGGGGAGCTGTTTTTT; J: TRBJ2-2; size: -; length: 16; V: TRBV4-3; D: -
CDR3: CASSLVSSRGSWQYF; DNA: TGTGCCAGCAGCTTAGTGTCTTCTAGGGGGAGTTGGCAGTACTTC; J: TRBJ2-7; size: -; length: 15; V: TRBV7-9; D: -
CDR3: CASSTDRGPGNTIYF; DNA: TGCGCCAGCAGCACGGACAGGGGGCCTGGAAACACCATATATTTT; J: TRBJ1-3; size: -; length: 15; V: TRBV5-1; D: TRBD1
CDR3: CASSPPGGIHTDTQYF; DNA: TGTGCCAGCAGCCCCCCTGGCGGGATTCACACAGATACGCAGTATTTT; J: TRBJ2-3; size: -; length: 16; V: TRBV7-9; D: -
CDR3: CASRRSGGRYNEQFF; DNA: TGTGCCAGCAGAAGAAGCGGGGGGCGATACAATGAGCAGTTCTTC; J: TRBJ2-1; size: -; length: 15; V: TRBV6-1; D: TRBD2
CDR3: CASSQDAQGNYGYTF; DNA: TGCGCCAGCAGCCAAGATGCGCAGGGTAACTATGGCTACACCTTC; J: TRBJ1-2; size: -; length: 15; V: TRBV4-3; D: -
CDR3: CASQDRGAPYEQYF; DNA: TGTGCCAGCCAAGACAGGGGCGCTCCCTACGAGCAGTACTTC; J: TRBJ2-7; size: -; length: 14; V: TRBV6-1; D: TRBD1
CDR3: CASSLDGGGGATDTQYF; DNA: TGTGCCAGCAGCTTAGATGGTGGCGGGGGGGCCACAGATACGCAGTATTTT; J: TRBJ2-3; size: -; length: 17; V: TRBV11-2; D: TRBD2
CDR3: CASSSDSYGYTF; DNA: TGTGCCAGCAGTTCTGACAGCTATGGCTACACCTTC; J: TRBJ1-2; size: -; length: 12; V: TRBV28; D: -